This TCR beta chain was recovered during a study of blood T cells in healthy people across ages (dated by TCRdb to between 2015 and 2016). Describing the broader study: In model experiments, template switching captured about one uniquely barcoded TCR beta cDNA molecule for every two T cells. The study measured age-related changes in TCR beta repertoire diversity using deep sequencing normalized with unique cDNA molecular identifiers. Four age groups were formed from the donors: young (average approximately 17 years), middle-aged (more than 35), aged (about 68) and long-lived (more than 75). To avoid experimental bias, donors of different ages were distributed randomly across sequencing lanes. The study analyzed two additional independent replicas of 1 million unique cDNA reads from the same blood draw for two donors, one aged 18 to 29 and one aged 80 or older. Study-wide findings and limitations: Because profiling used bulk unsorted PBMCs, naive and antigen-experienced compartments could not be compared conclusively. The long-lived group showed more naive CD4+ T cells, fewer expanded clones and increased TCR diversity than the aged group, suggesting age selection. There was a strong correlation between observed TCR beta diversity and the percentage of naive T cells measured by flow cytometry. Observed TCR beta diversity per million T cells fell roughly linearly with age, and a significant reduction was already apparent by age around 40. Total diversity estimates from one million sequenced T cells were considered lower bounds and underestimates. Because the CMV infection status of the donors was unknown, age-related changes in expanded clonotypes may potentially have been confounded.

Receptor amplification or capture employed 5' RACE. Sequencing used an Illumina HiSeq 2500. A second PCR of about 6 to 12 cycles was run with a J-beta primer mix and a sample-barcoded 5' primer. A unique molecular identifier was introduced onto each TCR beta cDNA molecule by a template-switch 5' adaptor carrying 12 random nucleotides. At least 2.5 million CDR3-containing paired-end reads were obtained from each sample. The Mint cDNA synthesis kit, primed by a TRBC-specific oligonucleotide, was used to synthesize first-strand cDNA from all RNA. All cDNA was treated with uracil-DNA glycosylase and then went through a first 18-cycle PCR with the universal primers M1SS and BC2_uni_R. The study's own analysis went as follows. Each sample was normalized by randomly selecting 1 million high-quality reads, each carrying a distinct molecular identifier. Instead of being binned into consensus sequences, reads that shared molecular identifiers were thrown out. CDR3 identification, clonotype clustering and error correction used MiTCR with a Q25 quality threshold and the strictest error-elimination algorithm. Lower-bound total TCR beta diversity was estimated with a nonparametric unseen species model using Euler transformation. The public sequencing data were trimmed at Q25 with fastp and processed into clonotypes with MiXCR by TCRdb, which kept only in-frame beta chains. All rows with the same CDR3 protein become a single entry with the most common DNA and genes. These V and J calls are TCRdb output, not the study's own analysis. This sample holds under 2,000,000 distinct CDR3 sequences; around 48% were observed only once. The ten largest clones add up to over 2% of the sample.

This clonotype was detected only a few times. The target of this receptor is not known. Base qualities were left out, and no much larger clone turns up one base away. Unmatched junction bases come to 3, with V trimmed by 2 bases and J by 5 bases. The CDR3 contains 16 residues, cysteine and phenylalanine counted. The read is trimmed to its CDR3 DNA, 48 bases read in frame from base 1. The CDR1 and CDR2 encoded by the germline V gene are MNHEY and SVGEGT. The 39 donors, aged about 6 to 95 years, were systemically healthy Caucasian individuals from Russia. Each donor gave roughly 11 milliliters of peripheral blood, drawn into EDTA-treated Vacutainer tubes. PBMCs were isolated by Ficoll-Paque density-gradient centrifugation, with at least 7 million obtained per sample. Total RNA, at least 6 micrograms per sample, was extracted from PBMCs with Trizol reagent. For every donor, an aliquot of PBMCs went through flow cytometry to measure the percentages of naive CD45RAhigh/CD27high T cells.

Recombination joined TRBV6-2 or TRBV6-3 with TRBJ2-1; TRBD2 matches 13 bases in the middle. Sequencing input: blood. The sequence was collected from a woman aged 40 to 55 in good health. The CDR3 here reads CASSYRGLAGHNEQFF. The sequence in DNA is TGTGCCAGCAGTTACCGGGGACTAGCGGGGCACAATGAGCAGTTCTTC.